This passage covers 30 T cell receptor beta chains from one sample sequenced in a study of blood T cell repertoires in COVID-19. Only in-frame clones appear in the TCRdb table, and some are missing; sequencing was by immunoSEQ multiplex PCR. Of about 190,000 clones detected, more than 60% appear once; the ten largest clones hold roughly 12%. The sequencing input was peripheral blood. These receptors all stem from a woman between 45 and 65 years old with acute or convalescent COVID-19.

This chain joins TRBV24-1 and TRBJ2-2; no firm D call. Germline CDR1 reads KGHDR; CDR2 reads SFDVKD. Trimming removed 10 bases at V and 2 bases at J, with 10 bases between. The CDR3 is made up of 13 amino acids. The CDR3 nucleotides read TGTGCCACAGAGGCAGATAACACCGGGGAGCTGTTTTTT. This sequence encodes CATEADNTGELFF.

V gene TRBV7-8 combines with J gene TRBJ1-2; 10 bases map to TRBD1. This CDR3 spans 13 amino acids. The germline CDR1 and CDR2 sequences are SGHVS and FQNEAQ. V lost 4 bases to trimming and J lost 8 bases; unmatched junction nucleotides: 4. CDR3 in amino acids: CASSWGQGSGYTF. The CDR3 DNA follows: TGTGCCAGCAGCTGGGGACAGGGGTCGGGCTACACCTTC.

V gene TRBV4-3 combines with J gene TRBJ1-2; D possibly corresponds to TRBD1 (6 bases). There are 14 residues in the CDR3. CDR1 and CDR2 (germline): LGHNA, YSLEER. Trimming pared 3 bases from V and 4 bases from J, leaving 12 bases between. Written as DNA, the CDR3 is TGCGCCAGCAGCCAGGGGGGAGGGGGCTATGGCTACACCTTC. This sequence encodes CASSQGGGGYGYTF.

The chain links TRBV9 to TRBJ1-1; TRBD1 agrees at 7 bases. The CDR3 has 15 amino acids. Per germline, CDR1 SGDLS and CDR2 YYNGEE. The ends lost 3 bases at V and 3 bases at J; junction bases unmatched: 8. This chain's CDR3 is CASSASGGTDTEAFF. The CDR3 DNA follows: TGTGCCAGCAGCGCTTCAGGGGGTACGGACACTGAAGCTTTCTTT.

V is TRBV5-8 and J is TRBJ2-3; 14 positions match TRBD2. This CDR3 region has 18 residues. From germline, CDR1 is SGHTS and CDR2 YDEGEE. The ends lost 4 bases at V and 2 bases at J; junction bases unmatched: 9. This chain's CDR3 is CASSLGGLAGASTDTQYF. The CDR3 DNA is TGTGCCAGCAGCCTGGGGGGACTAGCGGGGGCCTCCACAGATACGCAGTATTTT.

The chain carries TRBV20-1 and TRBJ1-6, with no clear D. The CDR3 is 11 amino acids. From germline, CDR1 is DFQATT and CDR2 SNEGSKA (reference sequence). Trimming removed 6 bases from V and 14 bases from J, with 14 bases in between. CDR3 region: CSAPTWRSLHF. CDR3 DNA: TGCAGTGCCCCGACTTGGAGGTCCCTCCACTTT.

CDR3 sequence: CASKRGTDTQYF. CDR3 nucleotide sequence: TGTGCCAGCAAACGCGGCACAGATACGCAGTATTTT. The gene calls are TRBV6-5 and TRBJ2-3; D is unresolved. Germline V CDR1 and CDR2: MNHEY, SVGAGI. Trimming shortened V by 7 bases and J by 1 base, and 6 bases separated the two germline ends. The CDR3 spans 12 residues.

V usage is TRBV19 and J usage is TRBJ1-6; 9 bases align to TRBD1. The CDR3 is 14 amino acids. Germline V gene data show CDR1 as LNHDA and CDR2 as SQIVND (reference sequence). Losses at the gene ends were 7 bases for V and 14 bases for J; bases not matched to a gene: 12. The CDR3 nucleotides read TGTGCCAGTACCCCTCAGGGACAGGGCTTGGCCCTCCACTTT. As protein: CASTPQGQGLALHF.

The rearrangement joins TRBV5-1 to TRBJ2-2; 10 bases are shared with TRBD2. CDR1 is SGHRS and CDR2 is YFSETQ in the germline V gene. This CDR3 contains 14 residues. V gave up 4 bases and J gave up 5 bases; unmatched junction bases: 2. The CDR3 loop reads CASSPAGGTGELFF. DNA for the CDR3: TGCGCCAGCAGCCCAGCGGGGGGGACCGGGGAGCTGTTTTTT.

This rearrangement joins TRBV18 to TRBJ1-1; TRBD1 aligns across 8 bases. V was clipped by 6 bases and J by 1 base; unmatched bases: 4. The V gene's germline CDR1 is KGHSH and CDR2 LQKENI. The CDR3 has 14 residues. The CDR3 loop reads CASSPGGSNTEAFF. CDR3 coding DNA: TGTGCCAGCTCTCCAGGGGGCTCGAACACTGAAGCTTTCTTT.

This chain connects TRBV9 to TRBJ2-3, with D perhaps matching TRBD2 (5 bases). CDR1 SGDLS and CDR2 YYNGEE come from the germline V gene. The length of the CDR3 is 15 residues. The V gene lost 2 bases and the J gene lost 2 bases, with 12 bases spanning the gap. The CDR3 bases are TGTGCCAGCAGCGTTCTCAGCGGACCCACAGATACGCAGTATTTT. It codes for CASSVLSGPTDTQYF.

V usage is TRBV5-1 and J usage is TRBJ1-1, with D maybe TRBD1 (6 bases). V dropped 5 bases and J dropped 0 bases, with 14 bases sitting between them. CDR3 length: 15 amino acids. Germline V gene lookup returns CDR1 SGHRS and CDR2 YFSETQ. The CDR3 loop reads CASRAGDNMNTEAFF. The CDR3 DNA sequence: TGCGCCAGCAGGGCCGGGGACAACATGAACACTGAAGCTTTCTTT.

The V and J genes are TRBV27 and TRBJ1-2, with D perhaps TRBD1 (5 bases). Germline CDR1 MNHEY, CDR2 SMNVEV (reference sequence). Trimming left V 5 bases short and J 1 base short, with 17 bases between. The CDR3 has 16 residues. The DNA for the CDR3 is TGTGCCAGCAGTCCTCGAGGACAACTGATTAACTATGGCTACACCTTC. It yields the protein CASSPRGQLINYGYTF.

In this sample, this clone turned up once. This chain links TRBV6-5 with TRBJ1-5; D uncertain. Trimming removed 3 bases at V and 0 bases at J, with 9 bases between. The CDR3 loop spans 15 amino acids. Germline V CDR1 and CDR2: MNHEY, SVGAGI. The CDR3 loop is CASSYTRYSNQPQHF. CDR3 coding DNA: TGTGCCAGCAGTTATACCCGCTATAGCAATCAGCCCCAGCATTTT.

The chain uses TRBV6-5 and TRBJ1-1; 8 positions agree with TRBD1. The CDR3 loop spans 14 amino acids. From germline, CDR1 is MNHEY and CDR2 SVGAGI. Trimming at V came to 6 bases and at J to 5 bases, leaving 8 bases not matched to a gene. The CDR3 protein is CASRTQGARTEAFF. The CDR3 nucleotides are TGTGCCAGCAGGACCCAGGGGGCGAGGACTGAAGCTTTCTTT.

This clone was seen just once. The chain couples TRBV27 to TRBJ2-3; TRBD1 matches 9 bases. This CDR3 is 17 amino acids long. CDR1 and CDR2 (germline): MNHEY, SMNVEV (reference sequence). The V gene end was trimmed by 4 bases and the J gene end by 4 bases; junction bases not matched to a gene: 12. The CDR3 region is CASSSFWTGARADTQYF. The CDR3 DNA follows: TGTGCCAGCAGTTCCTTTTGGACAGGGGCACGGGCAGATACGCAGTATTTT.

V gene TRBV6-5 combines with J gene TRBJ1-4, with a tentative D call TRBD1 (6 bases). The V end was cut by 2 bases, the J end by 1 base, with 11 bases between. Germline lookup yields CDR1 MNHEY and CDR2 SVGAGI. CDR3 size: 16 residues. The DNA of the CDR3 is TGTGCCAGCAGTTACGGGCCGGGACAAACTAATGAAAAACTGTTTTTT. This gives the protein CASSYGPGQTNEKLFF.

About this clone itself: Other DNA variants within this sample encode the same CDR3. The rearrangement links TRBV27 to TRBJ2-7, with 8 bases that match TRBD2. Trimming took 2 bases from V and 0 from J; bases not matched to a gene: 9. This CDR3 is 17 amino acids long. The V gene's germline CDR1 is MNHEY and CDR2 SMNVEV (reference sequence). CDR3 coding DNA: TGTGCCAGCAGTTTAAATAGAAGGAGCGGGAGCTCCTACGAGCAGTACTTC. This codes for CASSLNRRSGSSYEQYF.

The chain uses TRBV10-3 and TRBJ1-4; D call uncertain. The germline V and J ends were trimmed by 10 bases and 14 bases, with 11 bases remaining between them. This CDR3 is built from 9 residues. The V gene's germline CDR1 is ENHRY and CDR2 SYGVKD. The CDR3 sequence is CARRARLFF. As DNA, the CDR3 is TGTGCCAGGCGGGCGAGGCTGTTTTTT.

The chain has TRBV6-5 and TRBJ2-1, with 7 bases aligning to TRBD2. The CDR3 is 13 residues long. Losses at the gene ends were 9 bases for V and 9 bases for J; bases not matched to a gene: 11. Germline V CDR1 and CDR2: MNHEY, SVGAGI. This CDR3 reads CASGWRERGEQFF. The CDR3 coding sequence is TGTGCCAGTGGGTGGCGGGAGCGCGGTGAGCAGTTCTTC.

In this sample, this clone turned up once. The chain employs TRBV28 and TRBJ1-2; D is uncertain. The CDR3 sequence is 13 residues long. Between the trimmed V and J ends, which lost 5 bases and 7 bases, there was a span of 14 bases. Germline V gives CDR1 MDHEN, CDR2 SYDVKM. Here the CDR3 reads CASSTSPPRGYTF. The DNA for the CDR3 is TGTGCCAGCAGTACATCCCCCCCACGTGGCTACACCTTC.

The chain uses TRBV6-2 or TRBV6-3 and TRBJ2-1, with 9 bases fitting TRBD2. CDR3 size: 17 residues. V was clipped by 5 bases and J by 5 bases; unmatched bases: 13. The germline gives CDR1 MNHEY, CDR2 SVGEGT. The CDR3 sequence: CASSREVAGVRNNEQFF. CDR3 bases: TGTGCCAGCAGTCGCGAGGTAGCGGGAGTTAGAAACAATGAGCAGTTCTTC.

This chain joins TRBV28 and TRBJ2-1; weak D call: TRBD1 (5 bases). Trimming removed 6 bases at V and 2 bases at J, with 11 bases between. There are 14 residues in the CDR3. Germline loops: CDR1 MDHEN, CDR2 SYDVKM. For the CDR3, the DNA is TGTGCCAGCAGGGGCAGGGTGACCTACAATGAGCAGTTCTTC. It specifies CASRGRVTYNEQFF.

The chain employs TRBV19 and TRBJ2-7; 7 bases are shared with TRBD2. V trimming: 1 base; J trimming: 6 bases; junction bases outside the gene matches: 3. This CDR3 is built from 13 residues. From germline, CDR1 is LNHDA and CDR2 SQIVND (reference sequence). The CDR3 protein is CASSIVGEGEQYF. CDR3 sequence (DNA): TGTGCCAGTAGTATAGTCGGGGAGGGCGAGCAGTACTTC.

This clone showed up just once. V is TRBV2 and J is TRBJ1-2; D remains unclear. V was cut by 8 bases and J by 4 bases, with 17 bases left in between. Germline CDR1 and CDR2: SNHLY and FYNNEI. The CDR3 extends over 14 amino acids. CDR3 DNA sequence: TGTGCCAGCCGACGGGTACTAGTTGGCTATGGCTACACCTTC. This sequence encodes CASRRVLVGYGYTF.

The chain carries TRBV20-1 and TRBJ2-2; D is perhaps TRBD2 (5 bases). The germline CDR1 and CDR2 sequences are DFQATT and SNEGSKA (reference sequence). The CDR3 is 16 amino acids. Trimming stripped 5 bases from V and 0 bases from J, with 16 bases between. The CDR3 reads CSAGELGGSNTGELFF. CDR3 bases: TGCAGTGCTGGTGAGCTGGGCGGGTCGAACACCGGGGAGCTGTTTTTT.

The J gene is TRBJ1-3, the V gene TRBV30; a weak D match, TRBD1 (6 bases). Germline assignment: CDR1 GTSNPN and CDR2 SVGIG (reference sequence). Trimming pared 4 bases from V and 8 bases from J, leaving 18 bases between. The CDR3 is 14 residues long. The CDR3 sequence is CAWTRAGDSYTIYF. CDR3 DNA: TGTGCCTGGACTCGGGCAGGGGATAGCTACACCATATATTTT.

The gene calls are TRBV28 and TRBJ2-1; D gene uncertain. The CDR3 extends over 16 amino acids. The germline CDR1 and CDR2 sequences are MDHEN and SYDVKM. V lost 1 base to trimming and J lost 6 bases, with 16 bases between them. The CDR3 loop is CASSLYGRLMGNEQFF. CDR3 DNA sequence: TGTGCCAGCAGTTTATACGGCAGACTTATGGGCAATGAGCAGTTCTTC.

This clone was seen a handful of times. The CDR3 protein is CASSEARTGRTYGYTF. The CDR3 DNA reads TGTGCCAGCAGTGAAGCAAGGACAGGAAGGACGTATGGCTACACCTTC. The rearrangement uses TRBV6-1 and TRBJ1-2, with 7 nucleotides matching TRBD1. V was clipped by 0 bases and J by 5 bases; unmatched bases: 9. The CDR3 is 16 amino acids. Per germline, CDR1 MNHNS and CDR2 SASEGT.

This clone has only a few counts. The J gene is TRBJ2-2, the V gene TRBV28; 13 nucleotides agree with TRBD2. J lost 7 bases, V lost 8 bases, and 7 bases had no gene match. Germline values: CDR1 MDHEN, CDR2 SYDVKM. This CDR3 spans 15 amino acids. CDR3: CASSGLAGFSGELFF. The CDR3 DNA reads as TGTGCCAGCTCGGGACTAGCGGGATTTAGCGGGGAGCTGTTTTTT.